Listed below are T cell receptor beta chains from one sample, sequenced in a study of T cell responses to AZD1222 COVID-19 vaccine. Clones were read by immunoSEQ multiplex PCR, and TCRdb kept only the in-frame ones, dropping some. The sample holds about 180,000 clones, around 88% seen once. Here the sequenced sample was peripheral blood, taken on day 0 of AZD1222 vaccination. All receptors come from an adult in good health. The CDR3 runs from the conserved cysteine through the conserved F or W. Each record gives: J gene, clone size, V gene, D gene, CDR3 protein, CDR3 DNA. D genes are given only for firm matches. Clone sizes are given selectively: once, few, many, or a class where the clone is expanded.

>TRBJ1-3|NA|TRBV6-5|NA
CASSYSGSYSGNTIYF
TGTGCCAGCAGTTATTCCGGGTCTTACTCTGGAAACACCATATATTTT
>TRBJ1-3|NA|TRBV2|NA
CASSSGVAGNTIYF
TGTGCCAGCAGCTCAGGGGTAGCTGGAAACACCATATATTTT
>TRBJ2-6|NA|TRBV10-3|NA
CAILHSGANVLTF
TGTGCCATTTTACACTCTGGGGCCAACGTCCTGACTTTC
>TRBJ1-5|NA|TRBV2|TRBD1
CASRQGGDQPQHF
TGTGCCAGTCGACAGGGGGGGGATCAGCCCCAGCATTTT
>TRBJ1-2|NA|TRBV21-1|NA
CASPGSNYGYTF
TGTGCCAGCCCGGGGTCTAACTATGGCTACACCTTC
>TRBJ2-3|NA|TRBV5-6|NA
CASSLSADTQYF
TGTGCCAGCAGCTTGTCTGCAGATACGCAGTATTTT
>TRBJ1-2|once|TRBV20-1|NA
CSASFGGEDGYTF
TGCAGTGCTAGTTTTGGGGGGGAGGATGGCTACACCTTC
>TRBJ2-1|NA|TRBV7-3|NA
CASSLTSYNEQFF
TGTGCCAGCAGCTTAACCAGCTACAATGAGCAGTTCTTC
>TRBJ1-1|NA|TRBV4-2|NA
CASSQDLRDEAFF
TGTGCCAGCAGCCAAGACCTACGAGACGAAGCTTTCTTT
>TRBJ2-7|NA|TRBV4-3|NA
CASSQDAAGDPFGQQYF
TGCGCCAGCAGCCAAGATGCCGCAGGGGACCCGTTCGGTCAGCAGTACTTC
>TRBJ1-2|NA|TRBV2|NA
CASSDRGFSNYGYTF
TGTGCCAGCAGTGATAGGGGCTTCTCTAACTATGGCTACACCTTC
>TRBJ1-6|NA|TRBV6-5|NA
CALGAKGNSPLHF
TGTGCCCTCGGGGCCAAAGGGAATTCACCCCTCCACTTT
>TRBJ1-6|once|TRBV30|TRBD1
CAWRRTGLPVWNSPLHF
TGTGCCTGGAGGCGGACAGGCCTCCCCGTATGGAATTCACCCCTCCACTTT